The source of this T cell receptor beta chain is a study of OX40 agonist ivuxolimab in advanced cancers. General notes on the study: The costimulatory receptor OX40 (CD134) was targeted by ivuxolimab, a fully human IgG2 agonistic monoclonal antibody. The purpose of peripheral TCRbeta sequencing was to test whether ivuxolimab changed TCR sequence diversity and led to clonal T-cell expansion. The monotherapy dose-escalation portion (N of about 50 patients) of the phase I ivuxolimab trial is reported in the paper. Patients were allowed to have had prior anti-PD-1, anti-PD-L1 or anti-CTLA-4 therapy, and approximately 40% of the dose-escalation patients had been treated with checkpoint inhibitors. Partial responses were achieved by three dose-escalation patients, of whom one had hepatocellular carcinoma and two had cutaneous melanoma. Of the approximately 50 dose-escalation patients, hepatocellular carcinoma was present in roughly 19, melanoma in approximately 15, renal cell carcinoma in 9 and head and neck cancer in 9. In the dose-escalation cohort, around four fifths of patients were male, and the mean age was roughly 56 years with a range of roughly 20 to 79. Intravenous ivuxolimab was administered to patients every 2 weeks at six dose levels: 0.01, 0.1, 0.3, 1.5, 3 and 10 mg/kg.

The trial excluded patients who had a history of autoimmune disease or were on systemic immunosuppression. Peripheral blood for TCR sequencing was collected from all dose cohorts at baseline, on cycle 4 day 1, and on cycle 7 day 1. The samples were drawn from a first-in-human, open-label, multicenter phase I dose-escalation trial of ivuxolimab. The trial enrolled adults with locally advanced or metastatic head and neck squamous cell, hepatocellular, melanoma or renal cell carcinoma. Before TCR sequencing, CD4+ T cells and CD8+ T cells from peripheral blood were sorted into separate populations. The study at large found these results: Partial responders in the 0.1-3.0 mg/kg groups had among the lowest normalized peripheral clonal expansion, especially among CD8+ T cells. Antigen specificity was not determined for the clonally expanded peripheral T cells. At doses from 0.1 to 3.0 mg/kg, clonal expansion was seen in both CD4+ and CD8+ blood T cells between baseline and week 6. After ivuxolimab, expanded clones were on average more numerous among CD8+ T cells than among CD4+ T cells. Low levels of normalized T-cell clonal expansion were also shown by some nonresponding patients.

From the germline V gene (reference sequence), CDR1 is LNHDA and CDR2 is SQIVND. After removal of 7 bases from V and 8 bases from J, the junction retains 11 bases not matched to a gene. The CDR3, from cysteine to phenylalanine, totals 15 residues. This entry keeps only the CDR3 DNA: 45 bases, framed from base 1. Genomic DNA was isolated from the sorted cells so that the TCRbeta CDR3 region could be sequenced. The immunoSEQ Assay was used to sequence the TCRbeta CDR3 regions. The source is immuneACCESS, and TCRdb retained only in-frame sequences with V and J called. Part of the clones is not carried over; for the studies checked, unresolved V genes explain less than half of this, and the remainder is unexplained. This sample holds about 46,000 clones; 88% were observed only once. The ten largest clones represent over 50% of the sample. Notes on this clone: Its specific antigen is unknown. Base qualities are missing; no much larger clone stands one base away.

The clonotype was recovered from an adult with an advanced solid tumor such as melanoma, head and neck, liver or kidney cancer. The specimen comprised CD4+ or CD8+ T cells sorted from blood, sampled in a trial of the OX40 agonist ivuxolimab. The rearranged segments are TRBV19 and TRBJ1-2; 12 central bases correspond to TRBD1. CDR3 sequence: CASTDKGQGASGYTF. The DNA is as follows: TGTGCCAGTACCGATAAGGGACAGGGGGCGTCAGGCTACACCTTC. Full variable domain (CDR3 extended with the reference TRBV19 and TRBJ1-2 proteins): DGGITQSPKYLFRKEGQNVTLSCEQNLNHDAMYWYRQDPGQGLRLIYYSQIVNDFQKGDIAEGYSVSREKKESFPLTVTSAQKNPTAFYLCASTDKGQGASGYTFGSGTRLTVV.